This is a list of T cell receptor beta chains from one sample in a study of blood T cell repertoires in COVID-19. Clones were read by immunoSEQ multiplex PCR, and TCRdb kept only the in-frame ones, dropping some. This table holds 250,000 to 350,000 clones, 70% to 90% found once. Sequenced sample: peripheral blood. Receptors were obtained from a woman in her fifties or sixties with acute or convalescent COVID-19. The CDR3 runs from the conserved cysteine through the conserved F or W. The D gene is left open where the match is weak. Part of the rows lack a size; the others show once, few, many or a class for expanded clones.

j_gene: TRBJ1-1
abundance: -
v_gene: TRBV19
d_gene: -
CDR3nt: TGTGCCAGTAGTACCCTTGAAGCTTTCTTT
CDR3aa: CASSTLEAFF

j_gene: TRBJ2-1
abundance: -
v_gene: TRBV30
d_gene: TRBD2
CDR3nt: TGTGCCTGGTATAGCGGGGTCTCCTACAATGAGCAGTTCTTC
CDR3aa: CAWYSGVSYNEQFF

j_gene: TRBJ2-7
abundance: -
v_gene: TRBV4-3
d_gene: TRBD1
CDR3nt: TGCGCCAGCAGCTCCTTTACCGGGACAGGGATTTGGGAGCAGTACTTC
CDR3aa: CASSSFTGTGIWEQYF

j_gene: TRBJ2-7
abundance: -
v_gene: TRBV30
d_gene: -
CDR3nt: TGTGCCTGGTTATTCCCGGGAGTTCTACGAGAGCAGTACTTC
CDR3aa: CAWLFPGVLREQYF

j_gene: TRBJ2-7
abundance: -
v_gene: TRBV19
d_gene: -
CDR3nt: TGTGCCAGTAGTGCACAGGGTTACGAGCAGTACTTC
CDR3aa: CASSAQGYEQYF

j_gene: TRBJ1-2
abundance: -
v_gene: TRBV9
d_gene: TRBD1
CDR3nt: TGTGCCAGCAGCGGGGACAGGGGGCAAAACTATGGCTACACCTTC
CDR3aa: CASSGDRGQNYGYTF

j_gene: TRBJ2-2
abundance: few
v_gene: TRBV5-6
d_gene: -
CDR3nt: TGTGCCAGCAGCTTGGTCTCTAGTCGTACCGGGGAGCTGTTTTTT
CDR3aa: CASSLVSSRTGELFF

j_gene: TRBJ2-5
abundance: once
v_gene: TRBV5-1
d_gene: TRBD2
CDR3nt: TGCGCCAGCAGCTTGGTGGCTAGCGGAGGAGGCCAAGAGACCCAGTACTTC
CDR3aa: CASSLVASGGGQETQYF

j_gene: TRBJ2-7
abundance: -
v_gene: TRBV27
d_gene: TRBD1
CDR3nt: TGTGCCAGCAGCCCTACCGGACAGGGGTCCTACGAGCAGTACTTC
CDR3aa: CASSPTGQGSYEQYF

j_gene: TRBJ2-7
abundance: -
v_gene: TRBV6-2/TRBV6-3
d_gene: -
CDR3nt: TGTGCCAGCAGTTATGGGGCCGGACCAAGTAACTTC
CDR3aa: CASSYGAGPSNF

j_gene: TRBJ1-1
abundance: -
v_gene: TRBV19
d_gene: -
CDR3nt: TGTGCCAGTACCCCTTGGGCCAGGGCGGGAACTGAAGCTTTCTTT
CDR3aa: CASTPWARAGTEAFF

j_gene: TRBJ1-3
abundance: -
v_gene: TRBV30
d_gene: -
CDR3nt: TGTGCCTGGAGTGGCCAACTCGGTGGAAACACCATATATTTT
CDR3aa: CAWSGQLGGNTIYF

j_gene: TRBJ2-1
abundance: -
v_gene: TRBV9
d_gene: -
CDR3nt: TGTGCCAGCAGCGTAGGACAGAAGTACAATGAGCAGTTCTTC
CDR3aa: CASSVGQKYNEQFF

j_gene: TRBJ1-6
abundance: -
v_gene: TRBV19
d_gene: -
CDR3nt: TGTGCCAGTAGTATGGGGCCTACATTTCGAGCACCCCTCCACTTT
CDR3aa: CASSMGPTFRAPLHF

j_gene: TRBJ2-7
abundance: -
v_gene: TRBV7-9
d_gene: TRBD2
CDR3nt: TGTGCCAGCAGCATCCTAGCGGGGACCTACGAGCAGTACTTC
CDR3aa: CASSILAGTYEQYF

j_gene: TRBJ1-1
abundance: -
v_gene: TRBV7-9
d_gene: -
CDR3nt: TGTGCCAGCAGCTTAGGGGGGGATAACACTGAAGCTTTCTTT
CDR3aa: CASSLGGDNTEAFF

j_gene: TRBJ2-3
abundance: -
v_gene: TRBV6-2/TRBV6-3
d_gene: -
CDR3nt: TGTGCCAGCAGTTACCGGGATACGCAGTATTTT
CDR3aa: CASSYRDTQYF

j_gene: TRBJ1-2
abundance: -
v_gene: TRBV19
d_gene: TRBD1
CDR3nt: TGTGCCAGTTTTTCCGGGACAGGGGATGGCTACACCTTC
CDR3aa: CASFSGTGDGYTF

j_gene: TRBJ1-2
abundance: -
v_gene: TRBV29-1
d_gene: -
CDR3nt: TGCAGCGTTGAAGGTAATGGCTACACCTTC
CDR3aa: CSVEGNGYTF

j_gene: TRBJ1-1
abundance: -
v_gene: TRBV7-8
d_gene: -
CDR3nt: TGTGCCAGCAGCTCCCACCTTGAGCACACTGAAGCTTTCTTT
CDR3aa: CASSSHLEHTEAFF

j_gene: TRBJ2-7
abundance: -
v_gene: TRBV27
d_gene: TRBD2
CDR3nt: TGTGCCAGCAGTTTAAGCGGGGGCTCCTACGAGCAGTACTTC
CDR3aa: CASSLSGGSYEQYF

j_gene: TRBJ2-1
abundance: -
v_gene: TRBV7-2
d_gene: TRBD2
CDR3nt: TGTGCCAGCAGCTTTTGGAGCGCGGCTAGCGGGAGGTTAGGGCAGTTCTTC
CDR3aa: CASSFWSAASGRLGQFF

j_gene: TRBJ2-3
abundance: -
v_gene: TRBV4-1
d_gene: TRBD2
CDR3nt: TGCGCCAGCAGCCAATTAGCGGGGGACACAGATACGCAGTATTTT
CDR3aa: CASSQLAGDTDTQYF

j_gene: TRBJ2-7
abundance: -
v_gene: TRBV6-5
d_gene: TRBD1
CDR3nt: TGTGCCAGCAGCCGGGACAGGGGCCACGAGCAGTACTTC
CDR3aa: CASSRDRGHEQYF

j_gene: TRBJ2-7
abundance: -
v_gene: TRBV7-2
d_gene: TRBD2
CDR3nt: TGTGCCAGCAGCTTTGCCGGACTAGCGGGAGGGCGTTTCTACGAGCAGTACTTC
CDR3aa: CASSFAGLAGGRFYEQYF

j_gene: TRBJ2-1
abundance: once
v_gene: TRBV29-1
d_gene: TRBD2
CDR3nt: TGCAGCCTCACAGGTAGCGGGGCCTACAATGAGCAGTTCTTC
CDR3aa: CSLTGSGAYNEQFF

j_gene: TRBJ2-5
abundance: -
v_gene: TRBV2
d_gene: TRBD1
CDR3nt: TGTGCCAGCAACGAACAGGGGGTTTGGGAGACCCAGTACTTC
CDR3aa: CASNEQGVWETQYF

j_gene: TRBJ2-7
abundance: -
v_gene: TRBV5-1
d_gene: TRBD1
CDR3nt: TGCGCCAGCAGCTCCGGACAGGGGTCCTACGAGCAGTACTTC
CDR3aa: CASSSGQGSYEQYF

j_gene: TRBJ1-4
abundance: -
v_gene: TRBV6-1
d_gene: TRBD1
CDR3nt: TGTGCCAGCAGTGGGGACAGGTCACCGCATAATGAAAAACTGTTTTTT
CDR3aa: CASSGDRSPHNEKLFF

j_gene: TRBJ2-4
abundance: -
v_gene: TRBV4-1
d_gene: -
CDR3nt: TGCGCCAGCAGCCAGACCCAGACCAGGGGCAAGGAAAACATTCAGTACTTC
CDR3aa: CASSQTQTRGKENIQYF

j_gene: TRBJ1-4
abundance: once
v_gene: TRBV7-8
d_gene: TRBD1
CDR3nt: TGTGCCAGCAGCTTACTACAGGGGGGTATTGAAAAACTGTTTTTT
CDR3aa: CASSLLQGGIEKLFF

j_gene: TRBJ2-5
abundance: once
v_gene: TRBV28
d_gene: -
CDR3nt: TGTGCCAGCAGTTTATTTTCGGAGACCCAGTACTTC
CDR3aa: CASSLFSETQYF

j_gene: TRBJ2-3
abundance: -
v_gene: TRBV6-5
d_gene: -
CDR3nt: TGTGCCAGCCGACAGGTTAGCACAGATACGCAGTATTTT
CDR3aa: CASRQVSTDTQYF

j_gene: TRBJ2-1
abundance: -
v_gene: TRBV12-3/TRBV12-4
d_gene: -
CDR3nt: TGTGCCAGCACCACTCTAGCGCCGGGACGGGAGTTCTTC
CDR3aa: CASTTLAPGREFF

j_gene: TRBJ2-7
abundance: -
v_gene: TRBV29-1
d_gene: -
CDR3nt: TGCAGCGCTCGGGACAACTACGAGCAGTACTTC
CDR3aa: CSARDNYEQYF

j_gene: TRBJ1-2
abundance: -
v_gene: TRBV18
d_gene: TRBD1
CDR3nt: TGTGCCAGCTCACCACCGACAGGGACCTATGGCTACACCTTC
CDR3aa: CASSPPTGTYGYTF

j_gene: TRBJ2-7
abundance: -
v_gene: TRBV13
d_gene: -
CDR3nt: TGTGCCAGCAGCCACCAGTATTACGAGCAGTACTTC
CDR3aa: CASSHQYYEQYF

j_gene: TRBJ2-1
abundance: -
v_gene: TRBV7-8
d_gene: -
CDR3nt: TGTGCCAGCAGCTTCGGGACACCTAACAATGAGCAGTTCTTC
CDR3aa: CASSFGTPNNEQFF

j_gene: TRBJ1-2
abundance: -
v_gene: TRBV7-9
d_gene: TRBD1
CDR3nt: TGTGCCAGCAGCCGGGGACAGGTCTATGGCTACACCTTC
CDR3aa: CASSRGQVYGYTF

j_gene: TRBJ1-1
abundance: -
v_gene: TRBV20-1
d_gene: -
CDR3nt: TGCAGTGCTTTGCAGGGGACTGAAGCTTTCTTT
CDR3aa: CSALQGTEAFF

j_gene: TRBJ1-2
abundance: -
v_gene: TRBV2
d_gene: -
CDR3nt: TGTGCCAGCAGTGAATGGCCAGGGGTAAACTATGGCTACACCTTC
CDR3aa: CASSEWPGVNYGYTF

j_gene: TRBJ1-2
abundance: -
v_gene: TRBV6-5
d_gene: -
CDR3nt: TGTGCCAGCAGTTACGCCCGGGGGTCGAACTATGGCTACACCTTC
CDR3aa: CASSYARGSNYGYTF

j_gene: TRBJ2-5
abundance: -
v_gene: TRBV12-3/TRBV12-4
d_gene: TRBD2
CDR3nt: TGTGCCAGCAGTTTGGGAGGGCCTGAGACCCAGTACTTC
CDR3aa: CASSLGGPETQYF

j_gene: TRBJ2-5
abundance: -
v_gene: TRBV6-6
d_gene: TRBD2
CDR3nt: TGTGCCAGCAGGAGGACTAGCGAATTACAAGAGACCCAGTACTTC
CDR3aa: CASRRTSELQETQYF

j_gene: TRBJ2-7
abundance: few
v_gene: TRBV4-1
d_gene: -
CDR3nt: TGCGCCAGCAGCCAAGATCTTCGCTACGAGCAGTACTTC
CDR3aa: CASSQDLRYEQYF

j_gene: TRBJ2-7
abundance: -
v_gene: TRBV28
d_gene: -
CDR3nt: TGTGCCAGCAGTTGGGATCGGGGGGAGCAGTACTTC
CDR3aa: CASSWDRGEQYF

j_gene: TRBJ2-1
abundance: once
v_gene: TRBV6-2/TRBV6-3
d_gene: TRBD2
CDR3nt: TGTGCCAGCAGTTACGAAGTGGGAGGGCGATACAATGAGCAGTTCTTC
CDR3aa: CASSYEVGGRYNEQFF

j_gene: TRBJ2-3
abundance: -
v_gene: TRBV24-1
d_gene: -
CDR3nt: TGTGCCACCAGTGATTTGAGGGCGGGAAACACAGATACGCAGTATTTT
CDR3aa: CATSDLRAGNTDTQYF

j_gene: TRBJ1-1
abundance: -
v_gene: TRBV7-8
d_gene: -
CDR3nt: TGTGCCAGCAGCTTCGACAGGATGAACACTGAAGCTTTCTTT
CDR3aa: CASSFDRMNTEAFF

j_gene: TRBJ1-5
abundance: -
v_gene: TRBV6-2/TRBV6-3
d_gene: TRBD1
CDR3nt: TGTGCCAGCAGTTACTCGGGACAGGGGATCCAGCCCCAGCATTTT
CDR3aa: CASSYSGQGIQPQHF

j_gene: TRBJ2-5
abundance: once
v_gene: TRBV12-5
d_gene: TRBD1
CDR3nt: TGTGCTAGTGGGAAGGGGACAGCTCTTCAGGAGACCCAGTACTTC
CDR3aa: CASGKGTALQETQYF

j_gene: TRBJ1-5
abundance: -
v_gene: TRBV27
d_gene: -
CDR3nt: TGTGCCAGCTCGGAGTTGGGCAATCAGCCCCAGCATTTT
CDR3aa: CASSELGNQPQHF

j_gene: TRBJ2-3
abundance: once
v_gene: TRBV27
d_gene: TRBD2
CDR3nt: TGTGCCAGCAGTCGACGGGAGGGCCAAGCAGATACGCAGTATTTT
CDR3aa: CASSRREGQADTQYF

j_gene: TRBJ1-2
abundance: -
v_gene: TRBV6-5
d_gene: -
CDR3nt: TGTGCCAGCAAGGGACACAACTTCTATGGCTACACCTTC
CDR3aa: CASKGHNFYGYTF

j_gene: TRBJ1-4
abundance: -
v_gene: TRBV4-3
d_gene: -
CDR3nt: TGCGCCAGCAGCCAAGAACAGGGTACTAATGAAAAACTGTTTTTT
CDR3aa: CASSQEQGTNEKLFF